Presented here are 17 T cell receptor beta chains from one specimen sequenced in a study of T cell repertoires in cytomegalovirus infection. TCRdb used MiXCR to reprocess the reads, holding one entry per CDR3 protein. The sample lists nearly 650,000 distinct CDR3 sequences, 20% to 25% occurring once. Sequenced: CD8+ T cells from PBMCs. The receptors come from a human donor in good health (CMV status not recorded). Some clones in this sample may be carry-over from other donors' samples.

This clonotype was observed a handful of times. Mismatch with germline at one junction end may stem from a read error. The chain joins TRBV28 to TRBJ1-2; D ambiguous. Germline V lookup: CDR1 MDHEN, CDR2 SYDVKM. This CDR3 spans 11 amino acids. CDR3 nucleotide sequence: TGTGCCAGCAGTCGTGACTATGACTACACCTTC. Amino acid sequence: CASSRDYDYTF.

This clonotype was observed at least ten times. The chain links TRBV6-2 or TRBV6-3 to TRBJ2-7; D ambiguous. CDR3 length equals 14 residues. The germline gives CDR1 MNHEY, CDR2 SVGEGT. V was cut by 5 bases and J by 5 bases, with 16 bases left in between. CDR3 sequence (DNA): TGTGCCAGCAGTAAGCGACCCCCTTGGGACGAGCAGTACGTC. It encodes CASSKRPPWDEQYV.

The V gene is TRBV25-1, the J gene TRBJ2-1, with D perhaps matching TRBD1 or TRBD2 (5 bases each). The CDR3 has 14 amino acids. Trimming left V 4 bases short and J 9 bases short, with 16 bases between. The V gene's germline CDR1 is MGHDK and CDR2 SYGVNS. The CDR3 reads CASSGGIWGAEQFF. In DNA, the CDR3 is TGTGCCAGCAGTGGGGGGATCTGGGGCGCTGAGCAGTTCTTC.

In its sample, this clonotype was seen a few times. The chain uses TRBV4-1 and TRBJ2-7; D unresolved. The CDR3 has 15 amino acids. Deletions cut 1 base from V and 1 base from J, with 11 bases between. Germline V gene sequence: CDR1 MGHRA, CDR2 YSYEKL. The CDR3 sequence: CASSQGAGRSYEQYF. The CDR3 coding sequence is TGCGCCAGCAGCCAAGGGGCCGGGCGATCCTACGAGCAGTACTTC.

This clonotype was observed a handful of times. The chain couples TRBV28 to TRBJ2-3; D remains ambiguous. V was cut by 3 bases and J by 2 bases, with 6 bases left in between. In germline, CDR1 is MDHEN, CDR2 SYDVKM. CDR3 length: 13 residues. CDR3 nucleotide sequence: TGTGCCAGCAGTTTTCATCCCACAGATACGCAGTATTTT. Protein sequence: CASSFHPTDTQYF.

This clonotype was seen a handful of times. The rearrangement links TRBV4-2 to TRBJ2-3, with 10 positions matching TRBD2. J was trimmed by 0 bases and V by 4 bases; bases with no gene match: 7. The CDR3 is 17 amino acids. Germline CDR1 LGHNA, CDR2 YNFKEQ. The CDR3 nucleotides are TGTGCCAGCAGCCCGGATACTAGCGGGGAAAGCACAGATACGCAGTATTTT. This codes for CASSPDTSGESTDTQYF.

This chain links TRBV28 with TRBJ2-3; D unresolved. In germline, CDR1 is MDHEN, CDR2 SYDVKM. V was pared by 0 bases and J by 4 bases, with 5 bases between. The CDR3 has 13 residues. For the CDR3, the DNA is TGTGCCAGCAGTTTATGGACGGCAGATACGCAGTATTTT. Translated, it gives CASSLWTADTQYF.

J is TRBJ1-2 and V is TRBV20-1; 7 bases fit TRBD1. This CDR3 has 12 residues. Trimming removed 3 bases from V and 3 bases from J; junction bases left unmatched: 1. Germline CDR1 is DFQATT and CDR2 is SNEGSKA (reference sequence). The CDR3 sequence is CSASGQDYGYTF. DNA of the CDR3: TGCAGTGCTAGTGGACAGGACTATGGCTACACCTTC.

This clonotype was seen a few times. The rearrangement uses TRBV14 and TRBJ2-1; TRBD2 might be the D (6 bases). V was trimmed by 4 bases and J by 1 base, leaving 14 bases between them. The CDR3 is made up of 16 amino acids. Per the germline V gene, CDR1 is SGHDN and CDR2 is FVKESK. This CDR3 reads CASSLRRLGSYNEQFF. CDR3 nucleotide sequence: TGTGCCAGCAGCCTAAGAAGACTAGGGTCCTACAATGAGCAGTTCTTC.

The gene calls are TRBV19 and TRBJ2-5, with a possible D match to TRBD2 (6 bases). Germline-derived CDR1 and CDR2 are LNHDA and SQIVND (reference sequence). CDR3 length equals 17 residues. The germline V and J ends were trimmed by 3 bases and 5 bases, with 22 bases remaining between them. The CDR3 sequence is CASSIRPGRFIAETQYF. In DNA, the CDR3 is TGTGCCAGTAGTATTCGACCCGGGAGATTCATAGCTGAGACCCAGTACTTC.

The V and J genes are TRBV19 and TRBJ2-2; D is perhaps TRBD1 or TRBD2 (5 bases each). Per germline, CDR1 LNHDA and CDR2 SQIVND (reference sequence). This CDR3 spans 15 amino acids. The germline V and J ends were trimmed by 1 base and 4 bases, with 10 bases remaining between them. CDR3 in amino acids: CASSIGGAGTGELFF. The DNA for the CDR3 is TGTGCCAGTAGTATAGGAGGGGCCGGCACCGGGGAGCTGTTTTTT.

The gene calls are TRBV2 and TRBJ2-7; D gene unclear. This CDR3 has 13 amino acids. Trimming left V 4 bases short and J 1 base short, with 8 bases between. The germline CDR1 and CDR2 sequences are SNHLY and FYNNEI. The CDR3 sequence is CASSGTESYEQYF. In nucleotides, the CDR3 is TGTGCCAGCAGTGGCACAGAATCCTACGAGCAGTACTTC.

This clonotype was seen a handful of times. This chain's CDR3 is CASSLGGGGATYNEQFF. The CDR3 DNA is TGTGCCAGCAGCCTAGGGGGGGGCGGGGCCACCTACAATGAGCAGTTCTTC. The rearrangement links TRBV5-5 to TRBJ2-1, with D perhaps TRBD2 (7 bases). Germline CDR1 and CDR2: SGHKS and YYEKEE (reference sequence). V lost 4 bases and J 2 bases, leaving 19 bases between the germline ends. The CDR3 length is 17 residues.

This clonotype showed up many times. The rearrangement uses TRBV7-2 and TRBJ2-1; 10 bases map to TRBD1. The CDR3 runs to 16 residues. V dropped 4 bases and J dropped 4; count of bases not matched to a gene: 7. CDR1 SGHTA and CDR2 FQGNSA come from the germline V gene. The CDR3 nucleotides read TGTGCCAGCAGCTCACTGGGACAGGGGTTATACAATGAGCAGTTCTTC. It translates to CASSSLGQGLYNEQFF.

This clonotype was counted at least ten times. The rearrangement links TRBV5-5 to TRBJ1-4, with 9 nucleotides matching TRBD1. J gave up 3 bases and V 4 bases, and 7 bases lay outside the gene matches. CDR3 length equals 16 residues. The germline V gene encodes CDR1 SGHKS and CDR2 YYEKEE (reference sequence). In DNA, the CDR3 is TGTGCCAGCAGCCTCCTACGGGACAGGGCTAATGAAAAACTGTTTTTT. Protein: CASSLLRDRANEKLFF.

This chain uses TRBV4-1 with TRBJ1-2; D uncertain. This CDR3 contains 16 residues. The ends were cut back, 2 bases at V and 4 bases at J, with 17 bases in the middle. The germline gives CDR1 MGHRA, CDR2 YSYEKL. CDR3 sequence reads: CASSQISPEDPYGYTF. Written as DNA, the CDR3 is TGCGCCAGCAGCCAAATATCACCGGAGGATCCCTATGGCTACACCTTC.

This clonotype was observed many times. The genes are TRBV7-2 and TRBJ2-3; D possibly corresponds to TRBD1 (5 bases). Germline CDR1 is SGHTA and CDR2 is FQGNSA. The CDR3 is made up of 14 amino acids. Trimming cost V 1 base and J 2 bases, with 7 bases left between them. The CDR3 bases are TGTGCCAGCAGCTTAGAGGGGTCCACAGATACGCAGTATTTT. Encoded protein: CASSLEGSTDTQYF.